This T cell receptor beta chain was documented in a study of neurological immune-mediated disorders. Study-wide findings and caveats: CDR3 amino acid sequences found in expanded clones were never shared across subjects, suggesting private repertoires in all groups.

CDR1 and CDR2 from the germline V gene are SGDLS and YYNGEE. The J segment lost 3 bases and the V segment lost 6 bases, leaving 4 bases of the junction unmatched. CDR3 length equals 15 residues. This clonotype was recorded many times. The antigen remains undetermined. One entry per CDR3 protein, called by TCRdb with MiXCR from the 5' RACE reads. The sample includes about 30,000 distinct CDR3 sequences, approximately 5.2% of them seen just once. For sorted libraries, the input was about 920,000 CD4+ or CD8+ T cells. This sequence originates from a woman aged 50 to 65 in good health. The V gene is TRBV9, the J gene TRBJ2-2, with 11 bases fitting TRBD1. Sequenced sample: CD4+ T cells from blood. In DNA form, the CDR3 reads TGTGCCAGCAAAAGGACAGGGGGCTACACCGGGGAGCTGTTTTTT. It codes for CASKRTGGYTGELFF.